Following are 26 T cell receptor beta chains from one sample sequenced in a study of blood T cells in healthy people across ages (dated by TCRdb to between 2015 and 2017). Library construction relied on 5' RACE. The instrument was an Illumina HiSeq 2500. A second 7 to 11 cycle PCR used a sample-barcoded 5' primer and a J-beta primer mix. TCRdb reran the public reads through fastp at Q25 and MiXCR, keeping productive beta chains. Rows matching on CDR3 protein sequence are summarized as one entry with the most common DNA and genes. The table for this sample lists about 2 million distinct CDR3 sequences; around 48% of them were counted only once. Around 2.1% of the sample is taken by the ten largest. The sample was blood. Receptors originate from a woman between 35 and 50 years old in good health.

The chain recombines TRBV6-2 or TRBV6-3 with TRBJ2-2; TRBD1 agrees at 10 bases. Looked up from germline, CDR1 is MNHEY and CDR2 is SVGEGT. Trimming removed 5 bases from V and 5 bases from J; junction bases left unmatched: 14. CDR3 size: 18 residues. CDR3 coding DNA: TGTGCCAGCAGTAAACGGCGGGGGACAGGGGTGTCAACCGGGGAGCTGTTTTTT. Encoded protein: CASSKRRGTGVSTGELFF.

This clonotype showed up many times. This CDR3 is CASSSDTSSYEQYF. In DNA form, the CDR3 reads TGTGCCAGCAGCTCGGACACCTCCTCCTACGAGCAGTACTTC. This chain links TRBV12-3 or TRBV12-4 with TRBJ2-7, with D possibly matching TRBD1 (5 bases). Trimming stripped 6 bases from V and 0 bases from J, with 12 bases between. CDR3 length: 14 amino acids.

This clonotype has a handful of counts. The gene calls are TRBV12-3 or TRBV12-4 and TRBJ2-3; D call uncertain. The CDR3 spans 15 residues. Trimming took 5 bases from V and 6 from J, leaving 18 bases between them. CDR3 coding DNA: TGTGCCAGCAGTCGGACCGCGAACCAGCCCGATACGCAGTATTTT. Translating gives CASSRTANQPDTQYF.

V is TRBV20-1 and J is TRBJ1-2, with a possible D match to TRBD1 (5 bases). The germline V gene encodes CDR1 DFQATT and CDR2 SNEGSKA (reference sequence). This CDR3 spans 14 amino acids. The V and J ends lost 6 bases and 3 bases respectively, with 17 bases between them. CDR3 in amino acids: CSARMVPGDYGYTF. As DNA, the CDR3 is TGCAGTGCGAGGATGGTTCCGGGGGACTATGGCTACACCTTC.

V gene TRBV4-2 combines with J gene TRBJ2-4; tentative D call: TRBD1 (7 bases). The V gene lost 0 bases and the J gene lost 0 bases, with 12 bases spanning the gap. Germline CDR1 LGHNA, CDR2 YNFKEQ. This CDR3 spans 17 amino acids. The CDR3 DNA reads TGTGCCAGCAGCCAAGACAGGAGGGGGCTAGCCAAAAACATTCAGTACTTC. Protein product: CASSQDRRGLAKNIQYF.

Of note for this clonotype: One end of the junction varies from germline; a read error may be responsible. The rearrangement joins TRBV20-1 to TRBJ2-1; D tentatively reads TRBD1 or TRBD2 (6 bases each). Per germline, CDR1 DFQATT and CDR2 SNEGSKA (reference sequence). The CDR3 extends over 16 amino acids. CDR3 loop: CGALESGRTAGDEQFF. In DNA form, the CDR3 reads TGCGGTGCCTTAGAGTCAGGGAGGACAGCCGGGGATGAGCAGTTCTTC.

Note on this clonotype: The junction and the germline gene differ at one end; a read error may be behind it. The V call is TRBV6-2 or TRBV6-3, the J call TRBJ1-2, with D tentatively TRBD1 (5 bases). Germline-derived CDR1 and CDR2 are MNHEY and SVGEGT. This CDR3 is 15 amino acids long. Written as DNA, the CDR3 is TGTGCCAGCAGCTACTCCCTACAGGCCTTCCATGGCTACACCTTC. The encoded protein is CASSYSLQAFHGYTF.

This clonotype was counted once. This sequence joins TRBV7-6 and TRBJ2-1; possible D gene TRBD1, 5 bases. The CDR3 is 14 residues long. The germline V and J ends were trimmed by 1 base and 8 bases, with 12 bases remaining between them. Germline loops: CDR1 SGHVS, CDR2 FNYEAQ. The CDR3, as DNA: TGTGCCAGCAGCTTAGGGGGCCGGCGCCATGAGCAGTTCTTC. Protein: CASSLGGRRHEQFF.

A few counts support this clonotype. This chain uses TRBV5-6 with TRBJ1-5; TRBD1 might be the D (5 bases). Trimming shortened V by 4 bases and J by 6 bases, and 14 bases separated the two germline ends. The germline V gene encodes CDR1 SGHDT and CDR2 YYEEEE. The CDR3 is 14 residues long. The CDR3: CASSVWGRSQPQHF. CDR3 coding DNA: TGTGCCAGCAGCGTCTGGGGGAGGAGTCAGCCCCAGCATTTT.

This clonotype has a handful of counts. V and J are TRBV5-1 and TRBJ2-7, with 7 positions matching TRBD1. This CDR3 is built from 15 residues. CDR1 SGHRS and CDR2 YFSETQ come from the germline V gene. V lost 2 bases to trimming and J lost 0 bases; unmatched junction nucleotides: 5. This chain's CDR3 is CASSFATGSSYEQYF. As DNA, the CDR3 is TGCGCCAGCAGCTTCGCGACAGGGAGCTCCTACGAGCAGTACTTC.

This chain links TRBV7-2 with TRBJ2-1; D uncertain. The CDR3 sequence is 14 residues long. Germline V gene lookup returns CDR1 SGHTA and CDR2 FQGNSA. Trimming removed 1 base from V and 8 bases from J, with 12 bases in between. CDR3 region: CASSLGFRVDEQFF. In nucleotides, the CDR3 is TGTGCCAGCAGCTTAGGCTTTCGGGTCGATGAGCAGTTCTTC.

This clonotype was seen a few times. The rearrangement joins TRBV4-3 to TRBJ2-5; D uncertain. V lost 0 bases and J 5 bases, leaving 10 bases between the germline ends. The CDR3 extends over 14 amino acids. CDR1 is LGHNA, CDR2 YSLEER, per germline. In DNA, the CDR3 is TGCGCCAGCAGCCAAGAACTGGTCTTGGAGACCCAGTACTTC. Translated, it gives CASSQELVLETQYF.

Of note for this clonotype: Relative to the germline gene, one junction end is altered; a read error may explain this. The chain combines TRBV9 with TRBJ2-5; TRBD2 might be the D (5 bases). Per the germline V gene, CDR1 is SGDLS and CDR2 is YYNGEE. The CDR3 totals 15 residues. The CDR3 nucleotides read TGTGCCAGTAGCGTTCGGGGTGCAGTACAAGAGACCCAGTACTTC. Residues: CASSVRGAVQETQYF.

V is TRBV6-2 or TRBV6-3 and J is TRBJ2-1, with D uncertain. Germline loops: CDR1 MNHEY, CDR2 SVGEGT. Trimming took 2 bases from V and 7 from J, leaving 15 bases between them. The CDR3 covers 15 residues. The DNA for the CDR3 is TGTGCCAGCAGTTACCCCCTAGAAGGGAAGAATGAGCAGTTCTTC. It specifies CASSYPLEGKNEQFF.

The V gene is TRBV27, the J gene TRBJ2-7; 11 bases line up with TRBD1. CDR1 MNHEY and CDR2 SMNVEV come from the germline V gene (reference sequence). V was pared by 5 bases and J by 2 bases, with 11 bases of the junction left unmatched. This CDR3 is built from 17 residues. CDR3 in amino acids: CASSLLSPGQGAYEQYF. The CDR3 region has the DNA TGTGCCAGCAGTCTCCTCTCCCCGGGACAGGGGGCCTACGAGCAGTACTTC.

This chain links TRBV18 with TRBJ2-3; D gene uncertain. This CDR3 is built from 17 residues. Germline-derived CDR1 and CDR2 are KGHSH and LQKENI. V lost 0 bases and J 3 bases, leaving 16 bases between the germline ends. Here the CDR3 DNA reads TGTGCCAGCTCACCACCGTTTCAAGGGTGGGCGACAGATACGCAGTATTTT. Residues: CASSPPFQGWATDTQYF.

The J gene is TRBJ2-3, the V gene TRBV5-1; D is unresolved. Germline CDR1 is SGHRS and CDR2 is YFSETQ. CDR3 length: 14 amino acids. V was clipped by 0 bases and J by 4 bases, with 9 bases between them. The CDR3 spells CASSLGVLADTQYF. The DNA of the CDR3 is TGCGCCAGCAGCTTGGGGGTTCTCGCAGATACGCAGTATTTT. Full variable domain (outside the CDR3, taken from reference TRBV5-1 and TRBJ2-3): KAGVTQTPRYLIKTRGQQVTLSCSPISGHRSVSWYQQTPGQGLQFLFEYFSETQRNKGNFPGRFSGRQFSNSRSEMNVSTLELGDSALYLCASSLGVLADTQYFGPGTRLTVL.

There are a few counts of this clonotype. The chain employs TRBV7-3 and TRBJ1-2; 9 nucleotides agree with TRBD1. Germline V gene lookup returns CDR1 SGHTA and CDR2 FQGTGA. The length of the CDR3 is 16 residues. Trimming took 4 bases from V and 2 from J; bases not matched to a gene: 8. CDR3 coding DNA: TGTGCCAGCAGCTCGACCGGGACAGGGTTAAACTATGGCTACACCTTC. This gives the protein CASSSTGTGLNYGYTF.

This chain connects TRBV7-2 to TRBJ2-3; 7 bases line up with TRBD2. J gave up 2 bases and V 8 bases, and 4 bases lay outside the gene matches. From germline, CDR1 is SGHTA and CDR2 FQGNSA. The CDR3 runs to 13 residues. The CDR3 bases are TGTGCCAGCCTAGCGGAAATCACAGATACGCAGTATTTT. It codes for CASLAEITDTQYF.

The chain uses TRBV20-1 and TRBJ2-3; TRBD1 matches at 9 bases. The CDR3 extends over 15 amino acids. The germline V gene encodes CDR1 DFQATT and CDR2 SNEGSKA (reference sequence). Trimming took 6 bases from V and 0 from J; bases not matched to a gene: 7. The CDR3 coding sequence is TGCAGTGCCAAATCCGGGACAGGGAGCACAGATACGCAGTATTTT. This sequence encodes CSAKSGTGSTDTQYF.

This clonotype was observed a handful of times. V gene TRBV5-1 combines with J gene TRBJ2-5; 9 positions match TRBD1. CDR3 size: 16 residues. Germline V CDR1 and CDR2: SGHRS, YFSETQ. V lost 1 base, J lost 3 bases, and 7 bases stayed unmatched. In nucleotides, the CDR3 is TGCGCCAGCAGCTTGAGTGTTGGGACAGGGAAAGAGACCCAGTACTTC. Residues: CASSLSVGTGKETQYF.

A few counts support this clonotype. The chain carries TRBV7-8 and TRBJ2-5; either TRBD1 or TRBD2 may supply D (5 bases each). The V end was cut by 5 bases, the J end by 2 bases, with 18 bases between. CDR1 SGHVS and CDR2 FQNEAQ come from the germline V gene. The CDR3 loop spans 16 amino acids. CDR3 in amino acids: CASSPTSGTRQETQYF. The CDR3 nucleotides read TGTGCCAGCAGCCCGACCTCCGGGACCAGACAAGAGACCCAGTACTTC.

J is TRBJ1-2 and V is TRBV9; D unclear. Trimming removed 0 bases from V and 8 bases from J, with 8 bases in between. CDR1 SGDLS and CDR2 YYNGEE come from the germline V gene. The CDR3 loop spans 12 amino acids. The CDR3 protein is CASSVDPVGYTF. In DNA, the CDR3 is TGTGCCAGCAGCGTAGATCCAGTGGGCTACACCTTC.

This chain connects TRBV20-1 to TRBJ2-1; TRBD2 might be the D (5 bases). Deletions cut 5 bases from V and 4 bases from J, with 18 bases between. The CDR3 runs 15 residues. CDR1 is DFQATT, CDR2 SNEGSKA, per germline (reference sequence). CDR3 DNA sequence: TGCAGTGCTCCCCCGGGGAGCGGTGCTTACAATGAGCAGTTCTTC. It is translated as CSAPPGSGAYNEQFF.

This clonotype turned up a few times. The J gene is TRBJ2-3, the V gene TRBV20-1; 8 bases match TRBD2. This CDR3 contains 13 residues. J was trimmed by 8 bases and V by 6 bases; bases with no gene match: 10. CDR1 DFQATT and CDR2 SNEGSKA come from the germline V gene (reference sequence). CDR3 amino acids: CSATERGLSTQYF. The CDR3 nucleotides read TGCAGTGCCACGGAGCGGGGGCTGTCTACGCAGTATTTT.

The chain has TRBV7-2 and TRBJ2-4; possibly TRBD1 for D (5 bases). Near its end, the DNA agrees better with TRBJ2-5, so the J call may be wrong. Per the germline V gene, CDR1 is SGHTA and CDR2 is FQGNSA. The CDR3 consists of 16 residues. DNA for the CDR3: TGTGCCAGCAGCTTAGGACCCCCCCAGGGCTTGGAGACCCAGTACTTC. This encodes CASSLGPPQGLETQYF.